These 32 T cell receptor beta chains share one sample of origin, sequenced in a study of cytomegalovirus exposure and HLA in healthy donors. The PCR ran on 60 Vbeta and 13 Jbeta primers. The table came from immunoSEQ multiplex PCR; TCRdb's copy has only in-frame clones and leaves some out. The sample includes about 190,000 clones, roughly four fifths seen only once; the top ten take approximately 2.8%. Specimen: PBMCs. These receptor sequences come from a woman aged 30 to 39 in good health and CMV-seropositive.

This chain connects TRBV7-2 to TRBJ2-1, with 13 bases aligning to TRBD2. Germline V gene data show CDR1 as SGHTA and CDR2 as FQGNSA. The ends lost 4 bases at V and 5 bases at J; junction bases unmatched: 5. This CDR3 region has 16 residues. DNA of the CDR3: TGTGCCAGCAGCTCTCTAGGACTAGCGGGGGACAATGAGCAGTTCTTC. Translation: CASSSLGLAGDNEQFF.

This chain uses TRBV4-1 with TRBJ1-2, with TRBD1 as a possible D gene (5 bases). Trimming pared 0 bases from V and 8 bases from J, leaving 13 bases between. The germline V gene encodes CDR1 MGHRA and CDR2 YSYEKL. CDR3 size: 14 residues. DNA for the CDR3: TGCGCCAGCAGCCAAGAAAGGAGGGGAGGAGGCTACACCTTC. Its protein is CASSQERRGGGYTF.

The chain recombines TRBV19 with TRBJ2-2, with 8 positions matching TRBD2. The length of the CDR3 is 14 residues. V gave up 8 bases and J gave up 3 bases; unmatched junction bases: 5. CDR1 and CDR2 from the germline V gene are LNHDA and SQIVND (reference sequence). CDR3 in amino acids: CASETSAYTGELFF. CDR3 in DNA: TGTGCCAGTGAGACTAGCGCGTACACCGGGGAGCTGTTTTTT.

CDR3 residues: CASGGSPLHF. CDR3 bases: TGTGCCAGTGGAGGATCACCCCTCCACTTT. The chain couples TRBV28 to TRBJ1-6; D gene uncertain. Trimming removed 9 bases at V and 10 bases at J, with 7 bases between. The germline V gene has CDR1 MDHEN and CDR2 SYDVKM. The CDR3 runs 10 residues.

The rearrangement uses TRBV25-1 and TRBJ2-1; 9 positions agree with TRBD1. This CDR3 is 16 amino acids long. V lost 4 bases, J lost 7 bases, and 11 bases stayed unmatched. CDR1 MGHDK and CDR2 SYGVNS come from the germline V gene. In DNA form, the CDR3 reads TGTGCCAGCAGTGCCCTACAGGGGGCGATGAGAAATGAGCAGTTCTTC. It yields the protein CASSALQGAMRNEQFF.

The V call is TRBV15, the J call TRBJ2-1; 9 bases fit TRBD2. The CDR3 consists of 16 residues. V lost 2 bases to trimming and J lost 6 bases; unmatched junction nucleotides: 8. CDR1 is LNHNV and CDR2 is YYDKDF in the germline V gene (reference sequence). CDR3 nucleotides: TGTGCCACCAGCAGACCCGGGGCGGGAGGGGGCAATGAGCAGTTCTTC. This sequence encodes CATSRPGAGGGNEQFF.

This clone was observed a handful of times. The rearrangement joins TRBV27 to TRBJ2-7, with 9 positions matching TRBD1. This CDR3 has 15 amino acids. Per the germline V gene, CDR1 is MNHEY and CDR2 is SMNVEV (reference sequence). The J segment lost 5 bases and the V segment lost 7 bases, leaving 12 bases of the junction unmatched. CDR3: CASNGQGRLRDEQYF. The DNA for the CDR3 is TGTGCCAGCAATGGACAGGGGCGCCTTAGGGACGAGCAGTACTTC.

The chain has TRBV7-9 and TRBJ2-1; TRBD2 aligns across 9 bases. V shed 6 bases and J 10 bases; nucleotides not matched to a gene: 13. The CDR3 is 15 residues long. Germline CDR1 reads SEHNR; CDR2 reads FQNEAQ (reference sequence). CDR3 sequence: CASRSLAGGLWEQFF. CDR3 in DNA: TGTGCCAGCAGGTCCCTGGCGGGAGGGCTCTGGGAGCAGTTCTTC.

J is TRBJ2-1 and V is TRBV19, with D perhaps matching TRBD2 (5 bases). With 3 bases removed from V and 5 bases from J, the gap between germline ends came to 20 bases. The length of the CDR3 is 17 residues. Per germline, CDR1 LNHDA and CDR2 SQIVND (reference sequence). The CDR3: CASSISSLGAVNNEQFF. Written as DNA, the CDR3 is TGTGCCAGTAGTATCTCATCTCTTGGAGCGGTAAACAATGAGCAGTTCTTC.

In its sample, this clone was seen a few times. The V and J genes are TRBV14 and TRBJ2-5, with D uncertain. CDR3 size: 13 residues. Between the trimmed V and J ends, which lost 0 bases and 6 bases, there was a span of 8 bases. Germline V gene lookup returns CDR1 SGHDN and CDR2 FVKESK. The CDR3 sequence is CASSQDRKKTQYF. CDR3 nucleotides: TGTGCCAGCAGCCAAGACAGGAAGAAGACCCAGTACTTC.

The chain is built from TRBV11-2 and TRBJ1-2, with D unresolved. This CDR3 has 15 residues. Trimming shortened V by 5 bases and J by 2 bases, and 15 bases separated the two germline ends. Germline CDR1 reads SGHAT; CDR2 reads FQNNGV. The CDR3 is CASSPRGFANYGYTF. The CDR3 nucleotides read TGTGCCAGCAGCCCCCGCGGGTTCGCGAACTATGGCTACACCTTC.

This clone came up a few times. This chain connects TRBV15 to TRBJ2-7, with D possibly TRBD1 on 5 matching bases. This CDR3 contains 14 residues. Germline CDR1 LNHNV, CDR2 YYDKDF (reference sequence). V shed 0 bases and J shed 1 base, with 7 bases lying between them. In DNA, the CDR3 is TGTGCCACCAGCAGAGATCAGGGATCCTACGAGCAGTACTTC. Translation gives CATSRDQGSYEQYF.

This clone has more than one count but fewer than ten. V is TRBV6-1 and J is TRBJ2-2; perhaps TRBD1 as D (5 bases). V was shortened by 10 bases and J by 5 bases, with 11 bases between the two germline ends. Germline CDR1 and CDR2: MNHNS and SASEGT. The CDR3 spans 12 residues. The CDR3 protein is CATSDITGELFF. CDR3 coding DNA: TGTGCCACTTCGGACATAACCGGGGAGCTGTTTTTT.

The rearrangement uses TRBV19 and TRBJ2-5; 7 bases line up with TRBD2. J gave up 9 bases and V 4 bases, and 5 bases lay outside the gene matches. Germline V CDR1 and CDR2: LNHDA, SQIVND (reference sequence). The CDR3 length is 12 residues. The CDR3 nucleotides are TGTGCCAGTAGTAGGCTCCGGGAGGCCCAGTACTTC. Its translation: CASSRLREAQYF.

This sequence joins TRBV6-5 and TRBJ1-1; no reliable D call. The CDR3 has 14 amino acids. V was pared by 0 bases and J by 7 bases, with 12 bases between. Germline V gene sequence: CDR1 MNHEY, CDR2 SVGAGI. CDR3 in DNA: TGTGCCAGCAGTTACTCATTCGTTGAGTTTGAAGCTTTCTTT. This codes for CASSYSFVEFEAFF.

The chain employs TRBV6-4 and TRBJ2-2; tentatively, D is TRBD2 (5 bases). Per germline, CDR1 MRHNA and CDR2 SNTAGT. V was pared by 6 bases and J by 4 bases, with 12 bases between. CDR3 size: 14 residues. In DNA form, the CDR3 reads TGTGCCAGCAGAAAAAGCGGAGCCACCGGGGAGCTGTTTTTT. It is translated as CASRKSGATGELFF.

The chain combines TRBV6-4 with TRBJ2-2; D is possibly TRBD1 (5 bases). V lost 6 bases to trimming and J lost 0 bases, with 20 bases between them. The CDR3 consists of 18 residues. Germline V gene data show CDR1 as MRHNA and CDR2 as SNTAGT. DNA for the CDR3: TGTGCCAGCAGCGCCTTAGGGGAACCTCATCCGAACACCGGGGAGCTGTTTTTT. Translating gives CASSALGEPHPNTGELFF.

This clone was picked up a small number of times. This chain links TRBV2 with TRBJ2-7; the match to TRBD1 covers 9 bases. The V segment lost 5 bases and the J segment 4 bases; nucleotides outside the gene matches: 3. The CDR3 contains 13 residues. From germline, CDR1 is SNHLY and CDR2 FYNNEI. The CDR3 here is CASSSGQGYEQYF. The CDR3 bases are TGTGCCAGCAGTTCGGGACAGGGATACGAGCAGTACTTC.

The chain recombines TRBV10-1 with TRBJ2-2; a possible D gene is TRBD1 (5 bases). With 3 bases removed from V and 7 bases from J, the gap between germline ends came to 12 bases. The CDR3 covers 14 residues. Germline CDR1 WNHNN, CDR2 SYGVQD (reference sequence). CDR3 loop: CASSEKGQGGELFF. CDR3 coding DNA: TGCGCCAGCAGTGAAAAGGGGCAGGGCGGGGAGCTGTTTTTT.

The chain uses TRBV6-6 and TRBJ2-7, with D possibly TRBD2 on 5 matching bases. This CDR3 has 11 residues. Germline loops: CDR1 MNHNY, CDR2 SVGAGI (reference sequence). V was cut by 5 bases and J by 9 bases, with 11 bases left in between. CDR3 region: CASSPAAGQYF. In nucleotides, the CDR3 is TGTGCCAGCAGTCCGGCGGCGGGGCAGTACTTC.

The chain couples TRBV28 to TRBJ1-1; D not certain. The CDR3 spans 11 residues. Germline lookup yields CDR1 MDHEN and CDR2 SYDVKM. V shed 6 bases and J shed 4 bases, with 6 bases lying between them. CDR3 bases: TGTGCCAGCAGGTCCTTCACTGAAGCTTTCTTT. Amino acids: CASRSFTEAFF.

This chain connects TRBV15 to TRBJ2-5; 8 nucleotides align to TRBD2. The CDR3 runs to 18 residues. After removal of 4 bases from V and 7 bases from J, the junction contained 20 bases not matched to a gene. Germline values: CDR1 LNHNV, CDR2 YYDKDF (reference sequence). The CDR3 is CATSTPYRYQREYGTQYF. CDR3 nucleotide sequence: TGTGCCACCAGCACCCCGTACCGTTACCAGCGGGAGTACGGGACCCAGTACTTC.

This sequence joins TRBV7-2 and TRBJ2-1, with 15 bases fitting TRBD2. This CDR3 has 18 residues. The germline V gene encodes CDR1 SGHTA and CDR2 FQGNSA. Trimming cost V 5 bases and J 2 bases; bases outside gene matches: 7. The CDR3 nucleotides are TGTGCCAGCAGCCCCCGGACTAGCGGGAGGGCCGCCTACAATGAGCAGTTCTTC. Its protein is CASSPRTSGRAAYNEQFF.

This clone occurred once. The V and J genes are TRBV27 and TRBJ2-5, with 12 bases identical to TRBD2. CDR1 and CDR2 (germline): MNHEY, SMNVEV (reference sequence). V lost 1 base to trimming and J lost 2 bases; unmatched junction nucleotides: 11. The CDR3 runs to 19 residues. CDR3 in DNA: TGTGCCAGCAGTTTATTCGGTCTAGCGGGAGGGCCGTCTCAAGAGACCCAGTACTTC. Translating it yields CASSLFGLAGGPSQETQYF.

The chain is built from TRBV5-1 and TRBJ2-7; 9 bases are a match to TRBD2. The germline V gene encodes CDR1 SGHRS and CDR2 YFSETQ. With 4 bases clipped from V and 1 base from J, the junction kept 9 bases outside the gene matches. This CDR3 spans 16 amino acids. CDR3 sequence reads: CASSALSSGKSYEQYF. The CDR3 DNA sequence: TGCGCCAGCAGCGCCCTTTCTAGCGGGAAATCCTACGAGCAGTACTTC.

The gene calls are TRBV7-6 and TRBJ2-7, with TRBD2 matching over 14 bases. In germline, CDR1 is SGHVS, CDR2 FNYEAQ. This CDR3 is 15 amino acids long. V dropped 5 bases and J dropped 4; count of bases not matched to a gene: 4. CDR3 DNA sequence: TGTGCCAGCAGCCCGACTAGCGGGAGGGGGTACGAGCAGTACTTC. Amino acid sequence: CASSPTSGRGYEQYF.

A single count supports this clone. V usage is TRBV28 and J usage is TRBJ1-5; D uncertain. CDR3 length: 14 amino acids. Trimming took 8 bases from V and 9 from J, leaving 20 bases between them. CDR1 and CDR2 from the germline V gene are MDHEN and SYDVKM. The chain's CDR3 is CASGISSYLGPQHF. CDR3 nucleotides: TGTGCCAGCGGAATAAGTAGCTACCTAGGGCCCCAGCATTTT.

The V call is TRBV6-1, the J call TRBJ2-7; unclear D gene. CDR1 and CDR2 from the germline V gene are MNHNS and SASEGT. Trimming shortened V by 1 base and J by 0 bases, and 10 bases separated the two germline ends. The CDR3 spans 15 residues. CDR3 protein: CASSEELAASYEQYF. The CDR3 DNA follows: TGTGCCAGCAGTGAAGAGTTAGCAGCCTCCTACGAGCAGTACTTC.

The chain links TRBV27 to TRBJ1-1, with D possibly matching TRBD1 (6 bases). Trimming stripped 5 bases from V and 5 bases from J, with 9 bases between. Germline V gene sequence: CDR1 MNHEY, CDR2 SMNVEV (reference sequence). The CDR3 runs 12 residues. The CDR3 sequence: CASSEGGTEAFF. DNA of the CDR3: TGTGCCAGCAGTGAAGGGGGAACTGAAGCTTTCTTT.

This chain links TRBV7-9 with TRBJ2-1; TRBD1 is a possible D gene (6 bases). The CDR3 runs 13 residues. Germline lookup yields CDR1 SEHNR and CDR2 FQNEAQ (reference sequence). Trimming removed 5 bases at V and 6 bases at J, with 11 bases between. CDR3: CASSGKQGNEQFF. The CDR3 DNA follows: TGTGCCAGCAGCGGAAAACAGGGCAATGAGCAGTTCTTC.

This clone came up a few times. The chain joins TRBV2 to TRBJ2-3; weak D call: TRBD2 (7 bases). V was clipped by 11 bases and J by 0 bases, with 15 bases between them. This CDR3 has 14 residues. Germline values: CDR1 SNHLY, CDR2 FYNNEI. In DNA form, the CDR3 reads TGTGCCCAAGGGGGGGGCGCGAGCACAGATACGCAGTATTTT. This gives the protein CAQGGGASTDTQYF.

The chain has TRBV6-1 and TRBJ1-5, with 7 positions matching TRBD1. Per the germline V gene, CDR1 is MNHNS and CDR2 is SASEGT. This CDR3 comprises 14 residues. The V segment lost 6 bases and the J segment 1 base; nucleotides outside the gene matches: 3. The CDR3 region has the DNA TGTGCCAGCAGCAGGACAGGAAGCAATCAGCCCCAGCATTTT. Translation: CASSRTGSNQPQHF.